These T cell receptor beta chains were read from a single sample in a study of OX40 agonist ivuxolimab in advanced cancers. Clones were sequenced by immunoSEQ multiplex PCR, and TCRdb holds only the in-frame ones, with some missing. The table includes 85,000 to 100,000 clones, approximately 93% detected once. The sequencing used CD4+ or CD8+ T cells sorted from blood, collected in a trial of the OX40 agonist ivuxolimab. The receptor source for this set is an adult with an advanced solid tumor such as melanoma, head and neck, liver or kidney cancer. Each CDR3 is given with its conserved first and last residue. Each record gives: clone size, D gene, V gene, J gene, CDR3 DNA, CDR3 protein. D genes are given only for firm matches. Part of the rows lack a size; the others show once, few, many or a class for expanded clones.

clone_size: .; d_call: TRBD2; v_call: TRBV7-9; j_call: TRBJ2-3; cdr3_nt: TGTGCCAGCAGCTACATACTAGCGATTAGGGGCACAGATACGCAGTATTTT; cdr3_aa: CASSYILAIRGTDTQYF
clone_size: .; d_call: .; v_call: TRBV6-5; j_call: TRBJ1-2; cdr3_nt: TGTGCCAGCAGTTACCGGACGGGTGGCTACACCTTC; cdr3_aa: CASSYRTGGYTF
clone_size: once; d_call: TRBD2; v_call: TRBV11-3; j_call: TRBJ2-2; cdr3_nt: TGTGCCAGCAACTTAGGGCCTAGCGGGAGTGATACCGGGGAGCTGTTTTTT; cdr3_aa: CASNLGPSGSDTGELFF
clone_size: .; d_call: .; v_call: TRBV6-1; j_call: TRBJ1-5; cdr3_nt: TGTGCCAGCAGGGCGCTCTCGACAGGTGAGAGGCCCCAGCATTTT; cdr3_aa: CASRALSTGERPQHF
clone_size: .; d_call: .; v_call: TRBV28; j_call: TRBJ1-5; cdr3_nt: TGTGCCAGCAGTTTATTAGGGCAGCCCCAGCATTTT; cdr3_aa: CASSLLGQPQHF
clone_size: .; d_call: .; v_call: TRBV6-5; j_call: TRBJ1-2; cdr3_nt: TGTGCCAGCAGTTACTCTCGGGTTCACTATGGCTACACCTTC; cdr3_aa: CASSYSRVHYGYTF
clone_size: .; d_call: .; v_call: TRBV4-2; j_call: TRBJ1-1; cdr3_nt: TGTGCCAGCAGCCAATATCTAGGGGATGAGGTGAACACTGAAGCTTTCTTT; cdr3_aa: CASSQYLGDEVNTEAFF
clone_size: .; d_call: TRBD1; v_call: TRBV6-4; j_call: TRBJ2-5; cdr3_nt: TGTGCCAGCAGTGACACTAGTAGGGGGCTTCAAGAGACCCAGTACTTC; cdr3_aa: CASSDTSRGLQETQYF
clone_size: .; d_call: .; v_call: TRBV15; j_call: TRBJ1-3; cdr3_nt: TGTGCCACCAGCCCTTTTCAGCGGGGGGCTGGAAACACCATATATTTT; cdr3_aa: CATSPFQRGAGNTIYF
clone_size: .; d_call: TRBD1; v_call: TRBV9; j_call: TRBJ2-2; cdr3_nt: TGTGCCAGCAGCACTGGGACAGGGCGCACCGGGGAGCTGTTTTTT; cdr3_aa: CASSTGTGRTGELFF
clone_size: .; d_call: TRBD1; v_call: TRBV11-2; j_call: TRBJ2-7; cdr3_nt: TGTGCCAGCAGTATCACTACAGGGGCGTACGAGCAGTACTTC; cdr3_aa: CASSITTGAYEQYF
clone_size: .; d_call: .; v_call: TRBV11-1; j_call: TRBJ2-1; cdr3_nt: TGTGCCAGCAGCTTACCCTACAATGAGCAGTTCTTC; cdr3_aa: CASSLPYNEQFF
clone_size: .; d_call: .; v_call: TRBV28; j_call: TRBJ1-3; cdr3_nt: TGTGCCAGTTTCCGCCCAGGCTTCGCTGGAAACACCATATATTTT; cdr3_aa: CASFRPGFAGNTIYF
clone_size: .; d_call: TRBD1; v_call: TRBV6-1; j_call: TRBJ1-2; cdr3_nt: TGTGCCAGCAGTTCGGCAGGGGGGGAAAAATATGGCTACACCTTC; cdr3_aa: CASSSAGGEKYGYTF
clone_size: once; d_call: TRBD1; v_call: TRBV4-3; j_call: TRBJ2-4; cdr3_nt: TGCGCCAGCAGCCAAAGACAGGGGCCTTTAGACATTCAGTACTTC; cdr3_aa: CASSQRQGPLDIQYF
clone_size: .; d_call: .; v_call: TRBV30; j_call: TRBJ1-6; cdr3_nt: TGTGCCTGGAGTGTCGGTAGACCCCTCCACTTT; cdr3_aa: CAWSVGRPLHF
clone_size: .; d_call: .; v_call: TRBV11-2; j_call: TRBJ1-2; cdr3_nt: TGTGCCAGCAGCTTAGTGCGGGCAGGGAACTATGGCTACACCTTC; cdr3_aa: CASSLVRAGNYGYTF
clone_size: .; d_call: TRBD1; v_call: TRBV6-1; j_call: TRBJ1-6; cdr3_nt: TGTGCCAGCAGCATTCTCGGGACAGATAATTCACCCCTCCACTTT; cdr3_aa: CASSILGTDNSPLHF
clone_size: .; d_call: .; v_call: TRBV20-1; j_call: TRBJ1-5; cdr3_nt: TGCAGTGCTAGAGATCCTGGGGCCCAGCATTTT; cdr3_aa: CSARDPGAQHF
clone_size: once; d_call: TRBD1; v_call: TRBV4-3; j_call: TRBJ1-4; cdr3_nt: TGCGCCAGCAGCCGGTTGGGACAGGGTGATGAAAAACTGTTTTTT; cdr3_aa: CASSRLGQGDEKLFF
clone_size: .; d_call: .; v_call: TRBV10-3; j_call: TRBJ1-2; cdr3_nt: TGTGCCATCAGTGAGGAGAACTATGGCTACACCTTC; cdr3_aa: CAISEENYGYTF
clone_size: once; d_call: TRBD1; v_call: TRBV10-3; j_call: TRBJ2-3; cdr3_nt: TGTGCCATCAGTGCTCGACAGGGGGCGAGCACAGATACGCAGTATTTT; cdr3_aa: CAISARQGASTDTQYF
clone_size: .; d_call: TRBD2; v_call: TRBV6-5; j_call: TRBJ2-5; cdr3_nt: TGTGCCAGCAGTTACTCGAGCGGGGTAGGAGAGACCCAGTACTTC; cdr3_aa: CASSYSSGVGETQYF
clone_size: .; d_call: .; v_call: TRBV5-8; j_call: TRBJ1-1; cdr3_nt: TGTGCCAGCAGCTTGATGGGGTCGGATTCAAGGGGTGAAGCTTTCTTT; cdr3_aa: CASSLMGSDSRGEAFF
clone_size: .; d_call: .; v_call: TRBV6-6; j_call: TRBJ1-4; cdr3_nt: TGTGCCAGCAGTTACCGCGGCGGGGAAAAACTGTTTTTT; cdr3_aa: CASSYRGGEKLFF
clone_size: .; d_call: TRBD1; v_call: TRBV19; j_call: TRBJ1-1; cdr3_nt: TGTGCCAGGCAAAACAGGGGGATTTATACTGAAGCTTTCTTT; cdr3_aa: CARQNRGIYTEAFF
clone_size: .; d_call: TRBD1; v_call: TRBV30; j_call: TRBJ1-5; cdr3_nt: TGTGCCTGGACGAAAGGGACAGGCAATCAGCCCCAGCATTTT; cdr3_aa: CAWTKGTGNQPQHF
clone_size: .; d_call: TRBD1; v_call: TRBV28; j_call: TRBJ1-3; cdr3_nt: TGTGCCAGCAGTTTATACAGGGGGCTCAGAAACACCATATATTTT; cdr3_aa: CASSLYRGLRNTIYF
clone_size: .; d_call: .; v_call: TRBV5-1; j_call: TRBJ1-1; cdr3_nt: TGCGCCAGCAGCTTTACGGGGAGCACTGAAGCTTTCTTT; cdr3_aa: CASSFTGSTEAFF
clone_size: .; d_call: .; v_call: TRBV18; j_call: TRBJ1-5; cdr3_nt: TGTGCCAGCTCAGTACAGGTCAATCAGCCCCAGCATTTT; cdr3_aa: CASSVQVNQPQHF
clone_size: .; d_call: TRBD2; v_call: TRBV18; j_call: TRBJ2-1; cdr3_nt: TGTGCCAGCTCATCGGGACTAGCGGAAGACATTACAAACAATGAGCAGTTCTTC; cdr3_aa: CASSSGLAEDITNNEQFF
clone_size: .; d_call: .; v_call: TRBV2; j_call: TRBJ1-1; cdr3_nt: TGTGCCAGCAGTGACAGGGGACGGACTGAAGCTTTCTTT; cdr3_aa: CASSDRGRTEAFF
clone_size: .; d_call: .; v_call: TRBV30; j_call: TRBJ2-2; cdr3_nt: TGTGCCTGGAGTGAGGTCAGGTCCGGGGAGCTGTTTTTT; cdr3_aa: CAWSEVRSGELFF
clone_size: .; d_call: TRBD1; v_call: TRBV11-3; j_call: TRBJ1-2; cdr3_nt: TGTGCCAGCAGCCGAGGGGGCGCGTATGGCTACACCTTC; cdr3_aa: CASSRGGAYGYTF
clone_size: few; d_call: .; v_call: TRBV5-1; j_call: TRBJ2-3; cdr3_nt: TGCGCCAGCAGCTTGTCACAAGATACGCAGTATTTT; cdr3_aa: CASSLSQDTQYF
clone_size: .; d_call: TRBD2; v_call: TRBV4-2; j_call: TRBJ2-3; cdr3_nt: TGTGCCAGCAGCCGCCCTAGCGGGGGGCCCGCAGATACGCAGTATTTT; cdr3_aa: CASSRPSGGPADTQYF
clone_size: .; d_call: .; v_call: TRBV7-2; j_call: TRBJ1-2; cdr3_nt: TGTGCCAGCAGCGCGGACGGGGCCTATTATGGCTACACCTTC; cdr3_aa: CASSADGAYYGYTF
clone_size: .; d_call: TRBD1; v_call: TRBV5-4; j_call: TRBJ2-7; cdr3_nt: TGTGCCAGCAGCTTGGGACAGGGCAGCGAGCAGTACTTC; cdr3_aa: CASSLGQGSEQYF
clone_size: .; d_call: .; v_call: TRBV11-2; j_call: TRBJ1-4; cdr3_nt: TGTGCCAGCAGCTTAGTAGGGGGTCTGGAGGAAAAACTGTTTTTT; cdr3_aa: CASSLVGGLEEKLFF
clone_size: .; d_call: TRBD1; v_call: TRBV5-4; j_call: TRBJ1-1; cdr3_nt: TGTGCCAGCAGCTTATTACAGGGGGCGAGGACTGAAGCTTTCTTT; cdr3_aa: CASSLLQGARTEAFF
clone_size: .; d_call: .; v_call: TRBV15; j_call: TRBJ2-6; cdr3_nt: TGTGCCACCAGCAGAGCCACTATCGACAGGGCCAACGTCCTGACTTTC; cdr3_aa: CATSRATIDRANVLTF
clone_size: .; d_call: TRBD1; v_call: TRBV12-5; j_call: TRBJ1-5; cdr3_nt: TGTGCTAGTGGTTTACAGGGGAGGAATCAGCCCCAGCATTTT; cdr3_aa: CASGLQGRNQPQHF
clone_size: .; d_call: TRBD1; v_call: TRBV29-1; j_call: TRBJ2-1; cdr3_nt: TGCAGCGGATATGGGGACAGAAGCTCCTACAATGAGCAGTTCTTC; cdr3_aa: CSGYGDRSSYNEQFF
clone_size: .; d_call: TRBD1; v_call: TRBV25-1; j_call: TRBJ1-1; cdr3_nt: TGTGCCAGCAGTGACCCTGGACAGGGGGCGGGAACTGAAGCTTTCTTT; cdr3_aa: CASSDPGQGAGTEAFF
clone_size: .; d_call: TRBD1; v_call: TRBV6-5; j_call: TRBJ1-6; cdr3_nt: TGTGCCAGCAGTTACCGGACAGGGGATAATTCACCCCTCCACTTT; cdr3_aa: CASSYRTGDNSPLHF
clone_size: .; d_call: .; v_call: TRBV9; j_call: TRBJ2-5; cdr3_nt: TGTGCCAGCAGCGCCAGGGGGGTAGGAGAGACCCAGTACTTC; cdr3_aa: CASSARGVGETQYF
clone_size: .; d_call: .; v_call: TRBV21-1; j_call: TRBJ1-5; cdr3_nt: TGTGCCAGCAGCAAATTCCAGGGTAGGGGTTCCCCTAATAGCAATCAGCCCCAGCATTTT; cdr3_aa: CASSKFQGRGSPNSNQPQHF
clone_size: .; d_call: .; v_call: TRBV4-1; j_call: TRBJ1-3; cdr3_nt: TGCGCCAGCAGCCAAGATGCTGGGTCGACTGGAAACACCATATATTTT; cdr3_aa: CASSQDAGSTGNTIYF
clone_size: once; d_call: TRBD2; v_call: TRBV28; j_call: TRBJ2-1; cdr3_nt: TGTGCCAGCAGTTTAGCGGGGGGGCTTTTCAATGAGCAGTTCTTC; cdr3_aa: CASSLAGGLFNEQFF
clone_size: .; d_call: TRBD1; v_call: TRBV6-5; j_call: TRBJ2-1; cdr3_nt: TGTGCCAGCAGTCAGGGGGACAGGTTCAATGAGCAGTTCTTC; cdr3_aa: CASSQGDRFNEQFF
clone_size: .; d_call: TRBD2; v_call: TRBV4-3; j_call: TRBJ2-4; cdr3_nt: TGCGCCAGCAGCCAAGAACTAGCGGGGGCTATTCAGTACTTC; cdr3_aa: CASSQELAGAIQYF
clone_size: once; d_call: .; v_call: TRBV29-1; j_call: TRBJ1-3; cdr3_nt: TGCAGCGTTGTAACAGGGACTGGAAACACCATATATTTT; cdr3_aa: CSVVTGTGNTIYF
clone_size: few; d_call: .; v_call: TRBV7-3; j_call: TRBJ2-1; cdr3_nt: TGTGCCAGCAGCTTGCAGGGTCGTGAGCAGTTCTTC; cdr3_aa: CASSLQGREQFF